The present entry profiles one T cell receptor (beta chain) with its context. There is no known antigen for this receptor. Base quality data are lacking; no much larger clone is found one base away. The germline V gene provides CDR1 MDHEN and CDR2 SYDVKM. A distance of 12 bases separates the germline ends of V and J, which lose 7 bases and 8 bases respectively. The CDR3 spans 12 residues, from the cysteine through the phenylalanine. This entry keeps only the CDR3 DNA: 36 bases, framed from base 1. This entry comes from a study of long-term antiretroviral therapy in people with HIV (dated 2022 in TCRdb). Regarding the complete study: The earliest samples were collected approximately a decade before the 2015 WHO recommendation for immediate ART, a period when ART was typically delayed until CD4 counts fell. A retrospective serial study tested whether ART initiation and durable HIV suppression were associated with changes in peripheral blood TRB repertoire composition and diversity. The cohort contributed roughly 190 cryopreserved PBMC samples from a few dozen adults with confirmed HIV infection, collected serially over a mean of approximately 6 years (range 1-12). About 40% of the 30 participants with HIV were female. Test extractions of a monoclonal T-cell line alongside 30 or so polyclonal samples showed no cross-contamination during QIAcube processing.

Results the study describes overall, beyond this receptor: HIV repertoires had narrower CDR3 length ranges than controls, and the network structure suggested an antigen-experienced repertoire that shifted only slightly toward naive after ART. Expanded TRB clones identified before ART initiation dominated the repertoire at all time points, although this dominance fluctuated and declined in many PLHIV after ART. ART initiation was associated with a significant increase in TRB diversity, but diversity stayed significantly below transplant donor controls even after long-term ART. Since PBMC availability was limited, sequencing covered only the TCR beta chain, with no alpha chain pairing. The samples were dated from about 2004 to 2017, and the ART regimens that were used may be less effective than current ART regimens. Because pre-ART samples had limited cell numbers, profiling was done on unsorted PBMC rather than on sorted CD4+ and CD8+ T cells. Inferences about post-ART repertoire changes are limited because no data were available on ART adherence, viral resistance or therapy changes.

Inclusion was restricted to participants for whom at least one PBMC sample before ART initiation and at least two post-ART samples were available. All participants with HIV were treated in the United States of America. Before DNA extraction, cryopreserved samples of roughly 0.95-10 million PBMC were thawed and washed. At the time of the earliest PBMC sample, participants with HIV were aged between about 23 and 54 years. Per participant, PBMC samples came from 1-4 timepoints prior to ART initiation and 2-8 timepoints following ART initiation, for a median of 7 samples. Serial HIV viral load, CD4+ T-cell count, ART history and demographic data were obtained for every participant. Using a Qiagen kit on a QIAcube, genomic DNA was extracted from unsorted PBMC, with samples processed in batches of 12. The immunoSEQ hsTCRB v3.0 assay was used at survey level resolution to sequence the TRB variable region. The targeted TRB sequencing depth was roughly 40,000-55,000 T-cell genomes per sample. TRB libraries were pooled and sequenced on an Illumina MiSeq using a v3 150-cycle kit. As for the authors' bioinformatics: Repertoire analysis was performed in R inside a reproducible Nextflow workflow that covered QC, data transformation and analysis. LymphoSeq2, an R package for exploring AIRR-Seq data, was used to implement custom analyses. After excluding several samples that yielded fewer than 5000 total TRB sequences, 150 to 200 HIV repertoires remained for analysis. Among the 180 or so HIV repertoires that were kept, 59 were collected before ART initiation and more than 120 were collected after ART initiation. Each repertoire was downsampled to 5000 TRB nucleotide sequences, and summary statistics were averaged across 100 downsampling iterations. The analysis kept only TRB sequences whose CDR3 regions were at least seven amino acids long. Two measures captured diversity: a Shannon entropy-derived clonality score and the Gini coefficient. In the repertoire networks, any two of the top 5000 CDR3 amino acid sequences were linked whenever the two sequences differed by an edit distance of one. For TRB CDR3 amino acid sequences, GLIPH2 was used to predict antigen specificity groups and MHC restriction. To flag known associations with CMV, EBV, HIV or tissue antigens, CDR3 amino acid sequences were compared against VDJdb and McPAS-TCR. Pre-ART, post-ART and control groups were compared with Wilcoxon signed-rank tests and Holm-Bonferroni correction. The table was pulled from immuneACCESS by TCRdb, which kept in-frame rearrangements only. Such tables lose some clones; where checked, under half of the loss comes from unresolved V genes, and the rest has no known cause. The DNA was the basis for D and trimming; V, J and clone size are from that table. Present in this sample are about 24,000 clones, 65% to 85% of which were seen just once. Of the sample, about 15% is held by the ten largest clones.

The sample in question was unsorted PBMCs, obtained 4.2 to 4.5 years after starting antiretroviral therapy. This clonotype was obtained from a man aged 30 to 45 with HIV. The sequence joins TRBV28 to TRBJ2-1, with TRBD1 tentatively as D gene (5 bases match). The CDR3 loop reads CASNRLLDEQFF. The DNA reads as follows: TGTGCCAGCAACAGGCTGTTGGATGAGCAGTTCTTC.